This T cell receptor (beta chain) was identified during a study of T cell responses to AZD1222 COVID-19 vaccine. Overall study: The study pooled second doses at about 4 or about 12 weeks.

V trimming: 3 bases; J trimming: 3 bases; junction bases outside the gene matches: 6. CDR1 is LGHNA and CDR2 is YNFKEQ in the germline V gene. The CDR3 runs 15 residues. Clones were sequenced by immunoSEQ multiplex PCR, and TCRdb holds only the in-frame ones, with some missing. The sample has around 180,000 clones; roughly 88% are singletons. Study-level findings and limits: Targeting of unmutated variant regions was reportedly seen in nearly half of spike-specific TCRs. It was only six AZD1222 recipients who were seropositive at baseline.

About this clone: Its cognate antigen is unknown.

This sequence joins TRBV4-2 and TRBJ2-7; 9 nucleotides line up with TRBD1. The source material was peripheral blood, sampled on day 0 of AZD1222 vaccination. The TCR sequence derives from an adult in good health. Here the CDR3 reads CASSHREGQGYEQYF. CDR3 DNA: TGTGCCAGCAGCCACAGAGAGGGACAGGGCTACGAGCAGTACTTC.